This TCR beta chain was observed in a study of T cells in Graves' hyperthyroidism and ophthalmopathy. This clonotype was detected many times. The antigen is not known. The germline V gene has CDR1 LGHNA and CDR2 YSLEER. This CDR3 is 18 amino acids long. The V gene lost 1 base and the J gene lost 7 bases, with 22 bases spanning the gap. Whole-study findings and limits: Blood also contained most expanded thyroid clonotypes above 0.001.

RNA transcripts gave rise to amplified TCR beta CDR3 regions. An initial round of RT-PCR targeting the TCR CDR3 relied on the HTBI primer set. One entry per CDR3 protein results from TCRdb running MiXCR on the multiplex PCR reads. This sample has roughly 200,000 distinct CDR3 sequences, with about 17% found just once. The sequencing input was blood. The sequence was obtained from a man aged 35-49 years with Graves' hyperthyroidism. V gene TRBV4-3 combines with J gene TRBJ2-2, with D perhaps TRBD1 or TRBD2 (6 bases each). In DNA, the CDR3 is TGCGCCAGCAGCCAAGTCCGCGGGGCACAGGGATTGGGCGGGGAGCTGTTTTTT. It translates to CASSQVRGAQGLGGELFF.